These 9 T cell receptor beta chains share one sample of origin, sequenced in a study of shared T cell receptors in the human thymus. Using immunoSEQ multiplex PCR, the repertoire was profiled, and TCRdb retains in-frame clones only, with some absent. The data show about 610,000 clones, over 75% seen once. The sample was also linked to a second study, of human thymus T cells.

Sequences were obtained from thymocytes. The source is a boy less than two years old with a congenital heart defect.

The J gene is TRBJ1-1, the V gene TRBV29-1; no reliable D call. Germline V CDR1 and CDR2: SQVTM, ANQGSEA. The CDR3 is 14 residues long. V lost 6 bases to trimming and J lost 3 bases, with 17 bases between them. The DNA for the CDR3 is TGCAGCGTAACGAAACAGAGGGAATACACTGAAGCTTTCTTT. Translating gives CSVTKQREYTEAFF.

Note on this clone: Different DNA sequences within this sample yield the same CDR3. This chain joins TRBV20-1 and TRBJ2-7, with 7 nucleotides matching TRBD1. Unmatched junction bases numbered 4, after V lost 6 bases and J lost 5 bases. Germline V gene data show CDR1 as DFQATT and CDR2 as SNEGSKA (reference sequence). CDR3 length equals 11 residues. CDR3 loop: CSAQQGDEQYF. The CDR3 region has the DNA TGCAGTGCCCAGCAGGGGGACGAGCAGTACTTC.

The chain has TRBV9 and TRBJ2-7, with D tentatively TRBD1 (6 bases). The V gene lost 0 bases and the J gene lost 3 bases, with 16 bases spanning the gap. The germline CDR1 and CDR2 sequences are SGDLS and YYNGEE. The CDR3 runs to 16 residues. The CDR3 protein is CASSVGSARTVYEQYF. The CDR3 DNA sequence: TGTGCCAGCAGCGTAGGATCCGCTCGGACAGTCTACGAGCAGTACTTC.

This clone was counted once. V is TRBV2 and J is TRBJ2-7; TRBD2 matches 7 bases. The CDR3 has 13 residues. CDR1 is SNHLY and CDR2 is FYNNEI in the germline V gene. V dropped 7 bases and J dropped 5; count of bases not matched to a gene: 8. The CDR3 DNA reads TGTGCCAGCAAAATGCGGGAGAGCAACGAGCAGTACTTC. Encoded protein: CASKMRESNEQYF.

This clone was counted once. V and J are TRBV2 and TRBJ1-4; 11 bases agree with TRBD1. The V and J ends lost 5 bases and 8 bases, in that order; junction bases with no gene match: 7. The CDR3 length is 15 residues. The germline V gene encodes CDR1 SNHLY and CDR2 FYNNEI. CDR3 protein: CASSRGTGGGEKLFF. The DNA of the CDR3 is TGTGCCAGCAGTAGGGGGACAGGGGGAGGAGAAAAACTGTTTTTT.

This chain links TRBV19 with TRBJ1-5; TRBD1 aligns across 11 bases. The V gene's germline CDR1 is LNHDA and CDR2 SQIVND (reference sequence). The trim removed 2 bases at V and 7 bases at J, leaving 4 bases unmatched. This CDR3 comprises 15 residues. CDR3 bases: TGTGCCAGTAGTATATGGGACAGGGGGGGACAGCCCCAGCATTTT. This gives the protein CASSIWDRGGQPQHF.

V and J are TRBV25-1 and TRBJ2-2; 7 positions agree with TRBD2. Trimming at V came to 5 bases and at J to 3 bases, leaving 9 bases not matched to a gene. The CDR3 is made up of 16 amino acids. Germline V lookup: CDR1 MGHDK, CDR2 SYGVNS. CDR3 loop: CASSPQTSTDTGELFF. The CDR3 region has the DNA TGTGCCAGCAGTCCTCAGACTAGCACCGACACCGGGGAGCTGTTTTTT.

This chain links TRBV7-9 with TRBJ1-1; 7 bases map to TRBD1. The CDR3 is 14 residues long. V lost 5 bases, J lost 2 bases, and 5 bases stayed unmatched. Germline V CDR1 and CDR2: SEHNR, FQNEAQ (reference sequence). The CDR3 sequence: CASSPRDRNTEAFF. The CDR3 coding sequence is TGTGCCAGCAGCCCCCGGGACAGAAACACTGAAGCTTTCTTT.

The rearrangement joins TRBV15 to TRBJ2-7, with 12 positions matching TRBD2. Unmatched junction bases numbered 8, after V lost 0 bases and J lost 5 bases. In germline, CDR1 is LNHNV, CDR2 YYDKDF (reference sequence). This CDR3 has 17 amino acids. CDR3 DNA: TGTGCCACCAGCAGAGAGCTGGTGGCTAGCGGGGGGGACGAGCAGTACTTC. Translating it yields CATSRELVASGGDEQYF.